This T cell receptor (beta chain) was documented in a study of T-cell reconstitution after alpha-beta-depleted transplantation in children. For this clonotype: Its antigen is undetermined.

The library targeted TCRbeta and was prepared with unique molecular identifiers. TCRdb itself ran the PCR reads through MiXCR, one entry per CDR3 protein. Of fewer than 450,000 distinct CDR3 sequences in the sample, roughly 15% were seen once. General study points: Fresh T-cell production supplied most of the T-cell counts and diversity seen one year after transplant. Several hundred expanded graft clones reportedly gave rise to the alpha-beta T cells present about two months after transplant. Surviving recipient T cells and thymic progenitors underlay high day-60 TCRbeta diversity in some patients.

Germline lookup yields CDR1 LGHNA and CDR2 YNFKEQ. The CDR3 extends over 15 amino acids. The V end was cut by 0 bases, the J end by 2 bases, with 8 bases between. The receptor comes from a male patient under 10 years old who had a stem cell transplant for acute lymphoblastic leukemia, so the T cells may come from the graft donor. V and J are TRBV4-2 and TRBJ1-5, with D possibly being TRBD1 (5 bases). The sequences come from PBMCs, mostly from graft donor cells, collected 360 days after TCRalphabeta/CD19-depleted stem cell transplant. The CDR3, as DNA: TGTGCCAGCAGCCAAGATTGGGGGGGCAATCAGCCCCAGCATTTT. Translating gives CASSQDWGGNQPQHF.